These 32 T cell receptor beta chains were all obtained from the same sample, sequenced in a study of shared clonotypes between healthy human individuals. Profiling relied on immunoSEQ multiplex PCR, and the TCRdb table lists in-frame clones only, not all of them. The table lists about 500,000 clones, approximately 80% of them singletons. Input material: PBMCs. The receptors stem from a woman aged 40 to 49 in good health. Some clones in this sample may be carry-over from other donors' samples.

With respect to this clone: A much bigger clone sits one base away, suggesting this may be a read error. J is TRBJ2-7 and V is TRBV5-8, with 8 positions matching TRBD1. The CDR3 contains 13 residues. Germline V CDR1 and CDR2: SGHTS, YDEGEE. The V segment lost 2 bases and the J segment 2 bases; nucleotides outside the gene matches: 0. The CDR3 nucleotides read TGTGCCAGCAGCTTACAGGGGGCCTACGAGCAGTACTTC. This sequence encodes CASSLQGAYEQYF.

The V gene is TRBV28, the J gene TRBJ1-4, with 7 bases lining up with TRBD1. Trimming took 5 bases from V and 11 from J; bases not matched to a gene: 11. CDR1 is MDHEN and CDR2 is SYDVKM in the germline V gene. The CDR3 sequence is 14 residues long. DNA for the CDR3: TGTGCCAGCAGTCGTGGGACAGTGTACCACAAACTGTTTTTT. Its protein is CASSRGTVYHKLFF.

A word on this clone: A far more abundant clone sits one base away, making this likely a read error. This rearrangement joins TRBV2 to TRBJ1-2, with D unclear. The length of the CDR3 is 14 residues. Germline assignment: CDR1 SNHLY and CDR2 FYNNEI. The CDR3: CASSESTSNYGCTF. CDR3 coding DNA: TGTGCCAGCAGTGAATCTACGTCTAACTATGGCTGCACCTTC.

The gene calls are TRBV19 and TRBJ1-1, with D hard to call. Germline V gene data show CDR1 as LNHDA and CDR2 as SQIVND (reference sequence). With 7 bases removed from V and 4 bases from J, the gap between germline ends came to 13 bases. The CDR3 runs to 13 residues. As DNA, the CDR3 is TGTGCCAGTAACCCATATCGACGCACTGAAGCTTTCTTT. Protein product: CASNPYRRTEAFF.

This clone has more than one count but fewer than ten. The chain uses TRBV2 and TRBJ2-7; 8 bases fit TRBD2. The CDR3 runs to 12 residues. V trimming: 8 bases; J trimming: 1 base; junction bases outside the gene matches: 1. Germline assignment: CDR1 SNHLY and CDR2 FYNNEI. CDR3 amino acids: CASREGSYEQYF. The CDR3 DNA reads as TGTGCCAGCCGGGAGGGGTCCTACGAGCAGTACTTC. Filled out from reference TRBV2 and TRBJ2-7, the complete variable domain reads EPEVTQTPSHQVTQMGQEVILRCVPISNHLYFYWYRQILGQKVEFLVSFYNNEISEKSEIFDDQFSVERPDGSNFTLKIRSTKLEDSAMYFCASREGSYEQYFGPGTRLTVT.

V and J are TRBV7-9 and TRBJ2-7; the D gene could be TRBD1 or TRBD2 (7 bases each). Germline CDR1 and CDR2: SEHNR and FQNEAQ (reference sequence). V gave up 4 bases and J gave up 5 bases, with 18 bases separating them. The CDR3 is 15 amino acids. The CDR3: CASSSEGGGRDEQYF. The DNA of the CDR3 is TGTGCCAGCAGCTCAGAGGGAGGGGGCCGGGACGAGCAGTACTTC.

Regarding this clone: A much larger clone is a single base away; this may be a read error. The rearrangement links TRBV18 to TRBJ2-7; D is unresolved. Trimming took off 2 bases at V and 10 bases at J, with 21 bases between the two ends. The CDR3 is 15 amino acids. Germline V gives CDR1 KGHSH, CDR2 LQKENI. CDR3 residues: CASSPKADGSIDQYF. CDR3 DNA sequence: TGTGCCAGCTCACCAAAGGCGGACGGTAGCATCGATCAGTACTTC.

The chain combines TRBV5-1 with TRBJ2-3; 10 positions agree with TRBD2. Trimming at V came to 4 bases and at J to 1 base, leaving 3 bases not matched to a gene. CDR3 length: 15 amino acids. The germline gives CDR1 SGHRS, CDR2 YFSETQ. The CDR3 here is CASSRGTSGTDTQYF. The CDR3 DNA reads as TGCGCCAGCAGCCGCGGGACTAGCGGCACAGATACGCAGTATTTT.

This clone came up many times. This CDR3 is also generated by other DNA sequences in the sample. The chain couples TRBV7-2 to TRBJ2-7, with 7 bases fitting TRBD2. The CDR3 sequence is 14 residues long. The germline CDR1 and CDR2 sequences are SGHTA and FQGNSA. The trim removed 1 base at V and 4 bases at J, leaving 4 bases unmatched. The CDR3, as DNA: TGTGCCAGCAGCTTAGACAGCGGGACGTACGAGCAGTACTTC. This gives the protein CASSLDSGTYEQYF.

This clone has a handful of counts. This sequence is one base from a far larger clone and is likely a read error. The chain has TRBV15 and TRBJ2-3; 9 nucleotides agree with TRBD2. This CDR3 contains 15 residues. J gave up 4 bases and V 5 bases, and 7 bases lay outside the gene matches. The germline V gene encodes CDR1 LNHNV and CDR2 YYDKDF (reference sequence). The CDR3 is CATSGVAGGPDTQYF. CDR3 DNA: TGTGCCACCAGCGGAGTCGCGGGAGGGCCAGATACGCAGTATTTT. Supplemented by reference TRBV15 and TRBJ2-3, the full variable domain reads DAMVIQNPRYQVTQFGKPVTLSCSQTLNHNVMYWYQQKSSQAPKLLFHYYDKDFNNEADTPDNFQSRRPNTSFCFLDIRSPGLGDTAMYLCATSGVAGGPDTQYFGPGTRLTVL.

J is TRBJ1-1 and V is TRBV9, with D possibly being TRBD1 (6 bases). The V gene lost 2 bases and the J gene lost 1 base, with 12 bases spanning the gap. Germline V gene lookup returns CDR1 SGDLS and CDR2 YYNGEE. The CDR3 has 15 amino acids. The CDR3 DNA sequence: TGTGCCAGCAGCGTCAATCCGACAGGGAACACTGAAGCTTTCTTT. It yields the protein CASSVNPTGNTEAFF.

V gene TRBV5-1 combines with J gene TRBJ2-5; 8 positions agree with TRBD2. The ends lost 2 bases at V and 5 bases at J; junction bases unmatched: 2. CDR1 and CDR2 (germline): SGHRS, YFSETQ. The CDR3 consists of 13 residues. CDR3 amino acids: CASSFGGDETQYF. In DNA, the CDR3 is TGCGCCAGCAGCTTCGGGGGGGACGAGACCCAGTACTTC.

In regard to this clone: Since no conserved phenylalanine or tryptophan closes the CDR3, a read error is the likely cause. This chain connects TRBV28 to TRBJ2-7; weak D call: TRBD1 (6 bases). The CDR3 is made up of 12 amino acids. CDR1 is MDHEN, CDR2 SYDVKM, per germline. Trimming cost V 8 bases and J 3 bases, with 11 bases left between them. CDR3 loop: CASRQGNYEQYS. The CDR3 DNA reads TGTGCCAGCCGCCAGGGGAACTACGAGCAGTACTCC.

The rearrangement joins TRBV6-1 to TRBJ2-3; 12 bases map to TRBD1. The V gene end was trimmed by 4 bases and the J gene end by 5 bases; junction bases not matched to a gene: 10. Germline lookup yields CDR1 MNHNS and CDR2 SASEGT. CDR3 length equals 17 residues. The CDR3 region is CASSALPGQGAVDTQYF. The CDR3 nucleotides read TGTGCCAGCAGTGCCTTACCGGGACAGGGGGCCGTAGATACGCAGTATTTT.

This rearrangement joins TRBV5-4 to TRBJ1-2; a possible D gene is TRBD1 (6 bases). The germline gives CDR1 SGHNT, CDR2 YYREEE (reference sequence). CDR3 length equals 16 residues. Deletions cut 5 bases from V and 2 bases from J, with 19 bases between. CDR3 sequence (DNA): TGTGCCAGCAGTCTGCCCGGGACAAGGGGGAACTATGGCTACACCTTC. This sequence encodes CASSLPGTRGNYGYTF.

This chain joins TRBV5-1 and TRBJ1-1; D ambiguous. Trimming took 2 bases from V and 0 from J, leaving 5 bases between them. The CDR3 loop spans 13 amino acids. CDR1 is SGHRS, CDR2 YFSETQ, per germline. The CDR3 DNA reads TGCGCCAGCAGCTTTTTGATGAACACTGAAGCTTTCTTT. Translation gives CASSFLMNTEAFF.

The chain employs TRBV28 and TRBJ1-1; TRBD1 might be the D (6 bases). V was cut by 8 bases and J by 5 bases, with 18 bases left in between. Germline V gene sequence: CDR1 MDHEN, CDR2 SYDVKM. This CDR3 spans 14 amino acids. The CDR3 is CASWPGAMSTEAFF. CDR3 in DNA: TGTGCCAGCTGGCCGGGGGCAATGAGTACTGAAGCTTTCTTT.

Turning to this clone: A far larger clone is one nucleotide away, so this likely arose from a read error. This sequence joins TRBV19 and TRBJ1-1; D gene unclear. V lost 8 bases, J lost 0 bases, and 10 bases lay in between. This CDR3 comprises 13 residues. Germline CDR1 and CDR2: LNHDA and SQIVND (reference sequence). The CDR3 nucleotides read TGTGCCAGTGGTACCACTGTGAACACTGAAGCTTTCTTT. This encodes CASGTTVNTEAFF.

This chain connects TRBV28 to TRBJ2-3; D may match TRBD1 or TRBD2 (5 bases each). From germline, CDR1 is MDHEN and CDR2 SYDVKM. This CDR3 contains 13 residues. Trimming cost V 7 bases and J 2 bases, with 10 bases left between them. CDR3 nucleotides: TGTGCCAGCAATGTGGGGACCACAGATACGCAGTATTTT. Translating it yields CASNVGTTDTQYF.

CDR3 residues: CASSQGRGGSNQPQHF. The CDR3 nucleotides are TGCGCCAGCAGCCAGGGTAGAGGGGGCAGCAATCAGCCCCAGCATTTT. The rearrangement joins TRBV4-1 to TRBJ1-5; 7 nucleotides line up with TRBD1. The length of the CDR3 is 16 residues. Germline CDR1 reads MGHRA; CDR2 reads YSYEKL. V shed 3 bases, J shed 1 base, and the junction held 6 bases outside the gene matches.

V usage is TRBV5-4 and J usage is TRBJ2-3; D is possibly TRBD2 (6 bases). The CDR3 has 15 amino acids. The V and J ends lost 4 bases and 3 bases respectively, with 15 bases between them. Germline CDR1 and CDR2: SGHNT and YYREEE (reference sequence). The CDR3 sequence: CASSAGSGPTDTQYF. In DNA form, the CDR3 reads TGTGCCAGCAGCGCGGGGTCTGGCCCAACAGATACGCAGTATTTT.

In the case of this clone: A far larger clone is off by one base, so a read error is likely. Other DNA sequences in the sample encode the same CDR3. The chain uses TRBV28 and TRBJ1-1; 7 nucleotides agree with TRBD1. The CDR3 runs to 15 residues. V lost 5 bases to trimming and J lost 0 bases; unmatched junction nucleotides: 6. Germline CDR1 MDHEN, CDR2 SYDVKM. In DNA, the CDR3 is TGTGCCAGCAGTGTGCCAGGGGGAATGAACACTGAAGCTTTCTTT. Its protein is CASSVPGGMNTEAFF.

The chain recombines TRBV5-1 with TRBJ1-1; D unclear. This CDR3 is built from 13 residues. Germline V CDR1 and CDR2: SGHRS, YFSETQ. Deletions cut 5 bases from V and 3 bases from J, with 11 bases between. CDR3 loop: CASSSSADTEAFF. In DNA, the CDR3 is TGCGCCAGCAGTTCATCCGCGGACACTGAAGCTTTCTTT.

Only a few counts were recorded for this clone. This chain connects TRBV2 to TRBJ2-2; 7 nucleotides agree with TRBD2. Germline CDR1 SNHLY, CDR2 FYNNEI. V was pared by 7 bases and J by 0 bases, with 5 bases of the junction left unmatched. The CDR3 length is 15 residues. The CDR3 spells CASTRDYSNTGELFF. The CDR3 bases are TGTGCCAGCACCAGGGACTATTCGAACACCGGGGAGCTGTTTTTT.

About this clone itself: The same CDR3 also results from other DNA sequences found in this sample. The J gene is TRBJ1-6, the V gene TRBV30; D gene unclear. Trimming left V 1 base short and J 2 bases short, with 9 bases between. The CDR3 is made up of 15 amino acids. Germline V gene sequence: CDR1 GTSNPN, CDR2 SVGIG (reference sequence). The CDR3 sequence: CAWSGRVAYNSPLHF. DNA of the CDR3: TGTGCCTGGAGTGGTAGGGTCGCCTATAATTCACCCCTCCACTTT.

The chain recombines TRBV5-6 with TRBJ2-3; 7 bases map to TRBD2. The V gene's germline CDR1 is SGHDT and CDR2 YYEEEE. V lost 3 bases and J lost 5; bases outside the gene matches: 3. The CDR3 covers 13 residues. This CDR3 is CASSSGLVDTQYF. In DNA, the CDR3 is TGTGCCAGCAGCTCTGGACTAGTAGATACGCAGTATTTT.

J is TRBJ1-5 and V is TRBV28; 7 bases match TRBD1. J was trimmed by 0 bases and V by 6 bases; bases with no gene match: 5. The CDR3 extends over 15 amino acids. CDR1 is MDHEN and CDR2 is SYDVKM in the germline V gene. DNA of the CDR3: TGTGCCAGCAGAACCGGGACAGCTAGCAATCAGCCCCAGCATTTT. Translated, it gives CASRTGTASNQPQHF.

To note about this clone: Germline and junction disagree at one end, which may indicate a read error. J is TRBJ2-1 and V is TRBV7-2; 9 nucleotides agree with TRBD2. Germline lookup yields CDR1 SGHTA and CDR2 FQGNSA. The CDR3 extends over 15 amino acids. This CDR3 reads CASSLAGSTYNEQFF. Written as DNA, the CDR3 is TGTGCCAGCAGCCTAGCGGGATCCACCTACAATGAGCAGTTCTTC.

Comment on this clone: A far larger clone lies a single base away; this is likely a read error. V gene TRBV29-1 combines with J gene TRBJ2-7, with 10 nucleotides matching TRBD2. The germline V gene has CDR1 SQVTM and CDR2 ANQGSEA. CDR3 length: 14 amino acids. In nucleotides, the CDR3 is TGCAGCGTTGAAAGGGCTAGCGGGAGCTACGAGCAGTCCTTC. Translated: CSVERASGSYEQSF.

The rearrangement uses TRBV9 and TRBJ1-1; 11 positions agree with TRBD1. The V and J ends lost 4 bases and 1 base, in that order; junction bases with no gene match: 6. Germline assignment: CDR1 SGDLS and CDR2 YYNGEE. The CDR3 is 16 amino acids. CDR3 DNA: TGTGCCAGCAGCAAATGGGACAGGGGGAAGAACACTGAAGCTTTCTTT. Translation: CASSKWDRGKNTEAFF.

The table lists this clone with a count of one. The V call is TRBV25-1, the J call TRBJ2-7, with D perhaps TRBD1 (6 bases). Germline loops: CDR1 MGHDK, CDR2 SYGVNS. The CDR3 is 15 residues long. V was cut by 2 bases and J by 0 bases, with 11 bases left in between. CDR3 DNA sequence: TGTGCCAGCAGTGAAGGGGGCAGCAGCTCCTACGAGCAGTACTTC. It encodes CASSEGGSSSYEQYF.

The V call is TRBV7-8, the J call TRBJ2-5; a weak D match, TRBD1 (5 bases). The CDR3 is 14 amino acids. Trimming took off 5 bases at V and 4 bases at J, with 14 bases between the two ends. Per germline, CDR1 SGHVS and CDR2 FQNEAQ. CDR3 residues: CASSPLGAAETQYF. Written as DNA, the CDR3 is TGTGCCAGCAGCCCCTTAGGGGCTGCAGAGACCCAGTACTTC.